The T cell receptor beta chain described here comes from a study of blood T cell repertoires in COVID-19 (dated by TCRdb to the early 2020s). The study in broad terms: The collaborator samples originated in the United States, Italy and Spain and spanned the acute and convalescent phases of COVID-19. The material from the prospective study consisted of cDNA or gDNA derived from T cells, B-cell-depleted T cells, or PBMCs. The dataset comprised deeply sampled blood TCRbeta repertoires from subjects exposed to, actively infected with, or recovered from COVID-19. Where available, HLA class I and class II types were taken from metadata supplied by the sample provider and were not determined by assay-based typing. The repertoires were made available in a free public database intended to serve as a resource for research on the immune response to SARS-CoV-2. The samples were drawn from two sources: the first 160 participants of the ongoing ImmuneRACE study, and 1,000 to 1,500 subjects contributed by 6 global collaborators. A de-identified subject ID, COVID-19 status, age in years and sex were almost always included in the sample metadata.

Overall study outcomes, separate from this receptor: How much clinical and demographic metadata was included differed by source and by participant, and the metadata was provided uncurated.

This clone was seen more than once but under ten times. Its cognate antigen has yet to be identified. Per-base quality was not reported, and no clone a single base away is much larger than it. Each collaborating institution followed its own protocols to collect whole blood in K2EDTA tubes. For TCRbeta analysis, collaborators shipped samples as frozen whole blood, isolated PBMCs, or DNA extracted from either of those sample types. The immunoSEQ Assay, a bias-controlled multiplex PCR, was used to amplify TCRbeta CDR3 regions from genomic DNA. From the authors' description of their analysis: The number of nucleated cells in each sample was estimated from the amplification of reference gene primers within the assay. To quantify the absolute abundance of each unique TCRbeta CDR3 rearrangement, sequence reads were collapsed and filtered. For each sample, productive Simpson clonality was calculated as the square root of Simpson's diversity index across productive rearrangements. TCRdb carries this immuneACCESS record with in-frame sequences only. Its versions omit some clonotypes, under half of them owing to an unresolved V gene in the studies checked, with the rest unexplained. V and J calls and clone size come straight from that table; D and trimming were deduced from the DNA. In this sample the table shows 120,000 to 150,000 clones, 80% of which occur a single time. 13% of the sample rests with the top ten.

The CDR3 spans 14 residues, from the cysteine through the phenylalanine. The only DNA kept is the CDR3, 42 bases in frame from the first base. Looking up the germline V gene yields CDR1 LGHNA and CDR2 YSLEER. V is cut by 4 bases and J by 2 bases, and the space between the germline ends is 10 bases. The receptor chain draws on TRBV4-3 and TRBJ2-3; perhaps TRBD2 is the D gene, with 6 bases matching. Sample: peripheral blood. The receptor comes from a man aged 60 to 75 with active or convalescent COVID-19. The DNA sequence reads TGCGCCAGCAGCCCACGGACTATCACAGATACGCAGTATTTT. It translates to CASSPRTITDTQYF.